This T cell receptor (beta chain) was profiled in a study of T cell responses to AZD1222 COVID-19 vaccine. Study results and limitations: Without day 14 samples, only post-peak T cell repertoires were studied.

Comment on this clone: Antigen unknown.

The protocol was immunoSEQ multiplex PCR, while the TCRdb copy is restricted to in-frame clones and leaves out a portion. Altogether 150,000 to 190,000 clones are present, 85% to 95% being singletons, with the ten largest covering about 1.6%. The receptor was derived from an adult who received the AZD1222 COVID-19 vaccine. Source: peripheral blood, taken 28 days after the second AZD1222 dose.

This chain's CDR3 is CASSEWGLAGVEEQYF. CDR3 nucleotide sequence: TGTGCCAGCAGTGAATGGGGACTAGCGGGAGTCGAGGAGCAGTACTTC. The chain uses TRBV6-1 and TRBJ2-7; TRBD2 matches at 14 bases. The V gene's germline CDR1 is MNHNS and CDR2 SASEGT. This CDR3 has 16 amino acids. V shed 2 bases and J 7 bases; nucleotides not matched to a gene: 7.